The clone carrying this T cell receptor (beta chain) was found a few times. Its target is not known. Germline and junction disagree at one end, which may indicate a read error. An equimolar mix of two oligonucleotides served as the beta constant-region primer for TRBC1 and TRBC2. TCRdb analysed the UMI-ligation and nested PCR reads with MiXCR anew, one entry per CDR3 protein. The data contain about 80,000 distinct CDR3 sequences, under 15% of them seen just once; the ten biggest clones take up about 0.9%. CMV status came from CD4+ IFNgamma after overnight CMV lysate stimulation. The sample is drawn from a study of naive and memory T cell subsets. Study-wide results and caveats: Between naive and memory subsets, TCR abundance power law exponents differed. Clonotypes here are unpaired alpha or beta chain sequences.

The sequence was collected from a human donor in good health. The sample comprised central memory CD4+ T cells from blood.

CDR3 protein: CASSLSSTECIF. CDR3 coding DNA: TGTGCCAGCAGCTTATCCAGTACCGAATGCATCTTC. The chain employs TRBV7-2 and TRBJ1-2; D ambiguous. CDR1 and CDR2 (germline): SGHTA, FQGNSA. The CDR3 totals 12 residues.